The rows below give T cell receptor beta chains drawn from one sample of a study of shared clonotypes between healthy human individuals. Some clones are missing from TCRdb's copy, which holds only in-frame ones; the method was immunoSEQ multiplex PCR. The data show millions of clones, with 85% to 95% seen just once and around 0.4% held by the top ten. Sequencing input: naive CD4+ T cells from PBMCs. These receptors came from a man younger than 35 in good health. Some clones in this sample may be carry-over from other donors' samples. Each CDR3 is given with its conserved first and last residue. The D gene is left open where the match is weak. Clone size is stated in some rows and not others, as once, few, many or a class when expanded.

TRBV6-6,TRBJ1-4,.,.,CASSLDGFEKLFF,TGTGCCAGCAGTTTGGACGGGTTTGAAAAACTGTTTTTT
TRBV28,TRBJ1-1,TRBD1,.,CASSTRDREAFF,TGTGCCAGCAGTACCCGGGACAGAGAAGCTTTCTTT
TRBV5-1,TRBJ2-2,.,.,CASSQEQGHGELFF,TGCGCCAGCAGCCAAGAACAGGGACACGGGGAGCTGTTTTTT
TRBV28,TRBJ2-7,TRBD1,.,CASSSPHGTDNEQYF,TGTGCCAGCAGTTCACCCCACGGGACAGACAACGAGCAGTACTTC
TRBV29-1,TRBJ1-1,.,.,CSVNRDVGTEAFF,TGCAGCGTAAACCGGGACGTGGGAACTGAAGCTTTCTTT
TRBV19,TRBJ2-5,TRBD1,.,CASIGTGGGETQYF,TGTGCCAGTATCGGAACAGGGGGCGGAGAGACCCAGTACTTC
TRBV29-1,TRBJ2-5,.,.,CSVQQMTKETQYF,TGCAGCGTCCAACAAATGACTAAAGAGACCCAGTACTTC
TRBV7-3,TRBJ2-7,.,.,CASSQQGLDEQYF,TGTGCCAGCAGCCAACAGGGTCTAGACGAGCAGTACTTC
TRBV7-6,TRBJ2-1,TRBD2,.,CASSLDLGLENEQFF,TGTGCCAGCAGCTTGGATTTGGGACTAGAAAATGAGCAGTTCTTC
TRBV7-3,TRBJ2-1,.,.,CASSLERESEQFF,TGTGCCAGCAGCTTAGAACGGGAAAGTGAGCAGTTCTTC
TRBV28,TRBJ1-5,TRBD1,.,CASSSTRGPTNQPQHF,TGTGCCAGCAGTTCCACCAGGGGGCCAACCAATCAGCCCCAGCATTTT
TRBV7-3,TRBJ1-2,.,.,CASSTKRTVNYGYTF,TGTGCCAGCAGCACCAAAAGGACGGTGAACTATGGCTACACCTTC
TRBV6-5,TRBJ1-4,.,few,CASSPLLGREKLFF,TGTGCCAGCAGCCCACTCCTTGGGCGCGAAAAACTGTTTTTT
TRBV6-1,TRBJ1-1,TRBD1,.,CASMLRDREVFF,TGTGCCAGCATGCTACGGGACAGGGAAGTTTTCTTT
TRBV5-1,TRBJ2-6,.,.,CASSLDTGSGANVLTF,TGCGCCAGCAGCTTGGACACGGGATCTGGGGCCAACGTCCTGACTTTC
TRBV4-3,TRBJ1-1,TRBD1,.,CASSPHSAGGPNTEAFF,TGCGCCAGCAGCCCACACTCTGCAGGGGGCCCGAACACTGAAGCTTTCTTT
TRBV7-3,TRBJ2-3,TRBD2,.,CASSPKAGGGTDTQYF,TGTGCCAGCAGCCCAAAAGCGGGAGGAGGCACAGATACGCAGTATTTT
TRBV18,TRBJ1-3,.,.,CASSPANAGNTIYF,TGTGCCAGCTCACCCGCAAATGCTGGAAACACCATATATTTT
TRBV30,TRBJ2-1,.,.,CAWNRVSSYNEQFF,TGTGCCTGGAACCGTGTAAGCTCTTACAATGAGCAGTTCTTC
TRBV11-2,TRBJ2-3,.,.,CASSLVADTQYF,TGTGCCAGCAGCCTGGTGGCGGATACGCAGTATTTT
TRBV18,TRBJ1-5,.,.,CASSPLGVWPQHF,TGTGCCAGCTCACCACTGGGAGTATGGCCCCAGCATTTT
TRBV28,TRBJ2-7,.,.,CASSLLKSEQYF,TGTGCCAGCAGTTTGCTCAAATCCGAGCAGTACTTC